This TCR beta chain was identified in a study of blood T cell repertoires in COVID-19. Across the study: Some COVID-19 samples were acute and others convalescent; all came from the United States, Italy and Spain.

In the original analysis: Amplified reference gene primers provided the basis for estimating nucleated cell counts. Data came from immunoSEQ multiplex PCR; TCRdb stores just in-frame clones and leaves some out. Clonal size and the V and J genes are those of that table, whereas D and trimming came from the DNA. This table has a few hundred thousand clones, roughly four fifths appearing once. Seattle's enrolled individuals joined amid active infection and were then monitored longitudinally. V gave up 3 bases and J gave up 4 bases, with 9 bases separating them. This CDR3 comprises 13 residues. The V call is TRBV12-3 or TRBV12-4, the J call TRBJ1-1; D ambiguous. Material for sequencing was peripheral blood. The clonotype originates from a person aged 65 to 85 with COVID-19, enrolled during active disease. DNA of the CDR3: TGTGCCAGCAGTTTTCGGGGTGGCACTGAAGCTTTCTTT. Its translation: CASSFRGGTEAFF.